This T cell receptor (beta chain) comes out of a study of control samples from healthy donors and cancer patients. The CDR3 spans 17 residues. The germline gives CDR1 LNHDA, CDR2 SQIVND (reference sequence). The V and J ends lost 5 bases and 0 bases respectively, with 17 bases between them. Sequencing used immunoSEQ multiplex PCR; TCRdb keeps in-frame clones, though not all of them. The sample has about 120,000 clones, 80% to 90% seen once; the top ten hold less than 40%. The chain uses TRBV19 and TRBJ1-3; D might be TRBD1 (5 bases). Sequencing input: blood. The source is a man aged 50 to 60 in good health. CDR3 bases: TGTGCCAGTAGTGGCAGACAGCTTTTGAGCTCTGGAAACACCATATATTTT. Translated: CASSGRQLLSSGNTIYF.